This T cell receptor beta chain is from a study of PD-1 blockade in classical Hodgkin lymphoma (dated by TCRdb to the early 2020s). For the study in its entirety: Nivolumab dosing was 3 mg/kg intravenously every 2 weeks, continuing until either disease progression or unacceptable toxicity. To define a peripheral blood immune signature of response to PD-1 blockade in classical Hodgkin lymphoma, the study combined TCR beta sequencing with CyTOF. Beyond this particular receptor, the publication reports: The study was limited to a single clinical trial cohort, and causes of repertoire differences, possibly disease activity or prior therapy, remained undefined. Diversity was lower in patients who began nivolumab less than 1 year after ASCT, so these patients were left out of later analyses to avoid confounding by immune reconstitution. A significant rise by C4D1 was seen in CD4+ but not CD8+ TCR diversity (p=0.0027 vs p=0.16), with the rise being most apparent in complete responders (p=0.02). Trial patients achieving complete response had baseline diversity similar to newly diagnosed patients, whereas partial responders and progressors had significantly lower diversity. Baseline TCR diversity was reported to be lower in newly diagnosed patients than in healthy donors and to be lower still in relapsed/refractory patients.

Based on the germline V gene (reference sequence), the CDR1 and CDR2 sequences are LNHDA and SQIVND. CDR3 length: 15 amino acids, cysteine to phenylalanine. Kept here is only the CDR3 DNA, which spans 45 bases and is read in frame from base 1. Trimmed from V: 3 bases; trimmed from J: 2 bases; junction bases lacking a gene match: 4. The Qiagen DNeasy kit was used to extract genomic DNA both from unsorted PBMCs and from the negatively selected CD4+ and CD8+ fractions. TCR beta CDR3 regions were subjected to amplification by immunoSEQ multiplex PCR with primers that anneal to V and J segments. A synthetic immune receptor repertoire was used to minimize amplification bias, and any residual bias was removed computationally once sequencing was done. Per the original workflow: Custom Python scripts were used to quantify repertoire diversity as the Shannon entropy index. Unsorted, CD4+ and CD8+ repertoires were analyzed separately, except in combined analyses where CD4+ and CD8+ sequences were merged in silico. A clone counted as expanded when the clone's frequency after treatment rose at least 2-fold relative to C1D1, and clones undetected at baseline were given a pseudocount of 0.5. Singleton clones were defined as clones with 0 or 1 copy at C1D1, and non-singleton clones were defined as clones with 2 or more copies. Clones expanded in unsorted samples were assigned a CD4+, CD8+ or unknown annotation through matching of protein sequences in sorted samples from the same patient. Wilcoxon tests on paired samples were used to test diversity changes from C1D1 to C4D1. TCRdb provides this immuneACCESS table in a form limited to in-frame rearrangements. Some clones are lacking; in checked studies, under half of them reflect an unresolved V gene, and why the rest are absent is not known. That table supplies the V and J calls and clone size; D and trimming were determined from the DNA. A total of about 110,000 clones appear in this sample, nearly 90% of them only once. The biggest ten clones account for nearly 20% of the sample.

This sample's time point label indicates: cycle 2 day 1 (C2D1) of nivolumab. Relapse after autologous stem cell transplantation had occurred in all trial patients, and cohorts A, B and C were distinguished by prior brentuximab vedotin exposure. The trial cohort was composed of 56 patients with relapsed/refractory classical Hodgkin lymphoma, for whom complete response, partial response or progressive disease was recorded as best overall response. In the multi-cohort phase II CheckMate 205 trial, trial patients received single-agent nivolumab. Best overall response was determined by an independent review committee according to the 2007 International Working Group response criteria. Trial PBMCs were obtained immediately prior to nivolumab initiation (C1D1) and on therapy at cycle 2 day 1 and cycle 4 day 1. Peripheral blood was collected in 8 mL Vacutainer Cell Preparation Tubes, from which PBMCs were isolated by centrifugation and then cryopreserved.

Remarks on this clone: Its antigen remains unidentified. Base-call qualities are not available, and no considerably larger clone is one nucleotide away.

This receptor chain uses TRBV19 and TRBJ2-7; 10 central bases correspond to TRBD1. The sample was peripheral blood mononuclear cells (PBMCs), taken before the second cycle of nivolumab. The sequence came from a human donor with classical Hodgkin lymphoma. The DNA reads TGTGCCAGTAGTATGGTGACAGGGGGCCCCTACGAGCAGTACTTC. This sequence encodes CASSMVTGGPYEQYF.